Presented here are 9 T cell receptor beta chains from one specimen sequenced in a study of cytomegalovirus exposure and HLA in healthy donors. Amplification used 60 Vbeta primers and 13 Jbeta primers. Libraries were prepared by immunoSEQ multiplex PCR; TCRdb keeps only in-frame clonotypes and omits some of them. Here the sample table reports around 140,000 clones. The specimen was PBMCs. The receptors originated from a woman between 40 and 50 years old in good health and CMV-seropositive.

The chain carries TRBV5-3 and TRBJ1-1; 8 bases fit TRBD1. TRBV5-3 is identified as an open reading frame with a role that is uncertain. J lost 3 bases, V lost 0 bases, and 7 bases had no gene match. The CDR3 extends over 16 amino acids. As DNA, the CDR3 is TGTGCCAGAAGCTTGGAAGATCTGGACAGGGACACTGAAGCTTTCTTT. Its translation is CARSLEDLDRDTEAFF.

The chain joins TRBV7-8 to TRBJ2-7; D may be TRBD2 (6 bases). Germline V CDR1 and CDR2: SGHVS, FQNEAQ. CDR3 length equals 12 residues. Trimming took 0 bases from V and 7 from J, leaving 7 bases between them. CDR3 region: CASSLAGREQYF. Here the CDR3 DNA reads TGTGCCAGCAGCTTAGCAGGGAGGGAGCAGTACTTC.

J is TRBJ2-1 and V is TRBV2, with 10 bases identical to TRBD2. Germline V gives CDR1 SNHLY, CDR2 FYNNEI. V was pared by 5 bases and J by 9 bases, with 16 bases of the junction left unmatched. This CDR3 has 17 residues. The CDR3 loop is CASSTHWTSGDPGEQFF. In DNA, the CDR3 is TGTGCCAGCAGTACACATTGGACTAGCGGAGACCCCGGTGAGCAGTTCTTC.

The CDR3: CASSESLITEAFF. The CDR3 DNA reads as TGCGCCAGCAGTGAGTCTTTAATCACTGAAGCTTTCTTT. This chain joins TRBV10-2 and TRBJ1-1; D uncertain. Germline V lookup: CDR1 WSHSY, CDR2 SAAADI. The V end lost 0 bases, the J end lost 4 bases, and 6 bases lay between the germline ends. CDR3 length: 13 amino acids.

The rearrangement links TRBV7-9 to TRBJ2-3; D is possibly TRBD1 (6 bases). V was clipped by 2 bases and J by 5 bases, with 17 bases between them. The CDR3 spans 16 residues. Germline V gene lookup returns CDR1 SEHNR and CDR2 FQNEAQ (reference sequence). The CDR3 here is CASSLYRESIGDTQYF. CDR3 in DNA: TGTGCCAGCAGCTTATACAGGGAGTCGATCGGAGATACGCAGTATTTT.

V and J are TRBV4-1 and TRBJ2-3, with D tentatively TRBD2 (6 bases). This CDR3 is built from 13 residues. In germline, CDR1 is MGHRA, CDR2 YSYEKL. Deletions cut 4 bases from V and 6 bases from J, with 11 bases between. CDR3: CASSPAGLDTQYF. The CDR3 DNA follows: TGCGCCAGCAGCCCCGCGGGGCTGGATACGCAGTATTTT.

The chain links TRBV7-2 to TRBJ2-7; 7 positions match TRBD2. The CDR3 has 15 amino acids. Germline assignment: CDR1 SGHTA and CDR2 FQGNSA. Unmatched junction bases numbered 6, after V lost 4 bases and J lost 0 bases. In DNA form, the CDR3 reads TGTGCCAGCAGCTCCCCGGGGGGAATCTCCTACGAGCAGTACTTC. The encoded protein is CASSSPGGISYEQYF.

In nucleotides, the CDR3 is TGTGCCATCAGTGGCGACCCCGGGACAGGGAGCTCCTACGAGCAGTACTTC. Translating it yields CAISGDPGTGSSYEQYF. The chain carries TRBV10-3 and TRBJ2-7; 9 positions agree with TRBD1. This CDR3 region has 17 residues. Germline CDR1 reads ENHRY; CDR2 reads SYGVKD. J was trimmed by 0 bases and V by 4 bases; bases with no gene match: 10.

This chain uses TRBV6-5 with TRBJ2-7, with a tentative D call TRBD1 (8 bases). V was pared by 7 bases and J by 7 bases, with 14 bases between. Germline CDR1 MNHEY, CDR2 SVGAGI. This CDR3 comprises 12 residues. CDR3 nucleotides: TGTGCCAGCAAACAGGGGGGGAGGGAGCAGTACTTC. The encoded protein is CASKQGGREQYF.